This TCR beta chain was captured by sequencing in a study of cytomegalovirus exposure and HLA in healthy donors (dated by TCRdb to about 2017). In the study overall: An earlier analysis of approximately 590 of the donors reported about 250 Gb of sequence data and 117 million unique TCR beta sequences from 150 million to 200 million T cells. An early release covering some 640 HLA-typed donors comprised roughly 300 gigabases of sequencing data and some 79 million unique TCR sequences. The T cell repertoires of several hundred subjects were profiled by immunosequencing and related to cytomegalovirus serostatus. On average, about 200,000 unique TCR beta nucleotide sequences were sequenced per donor among about 400 genotyped donors of the cohort, with roughly a sixth of those sequences being non-productive. The number of typed donors differed by locus: about 629-640 for A, B, C, DRB1 and DQB1; some 540 for DQA1; over 600 for DPA1; and about 470 for DPB1. To predict cytomegalovirus infection status, the study combined high-throughput TCR immunosequencing, statistical association of individual TCRs with disease status, and machine learning. Donor age, sex, ethnicity and CMV serostatus were compiled together with the repertoire data. To decide whether each TCR beta V gene segment behaved as functional or pseudogenic, an earlier analysis of some 600 of the donors relied on high-throughput TCR beta sequencing. HLA typing covered class I and class II loci at four-digit resolution. Roughly five DR-DQ haplotypes were handled as single units for association and clustering, since linkage in the cohort was strong. Of the 300 to 400 genotyped donors, roughly 80% fell in the genetic ancestry cluster associated with self-reported Caucasian donors. A later genetic analysis used genome-wide SNP genotypes for about three fifths of the roughly 700 donors, treating that subset as a discovery cohort. A later analysis re-examined previously published TCR beta repertoires from over 500 donors and added high-resolution HLA genotyping to investigate patterns of TCR occurrence. Besides the first cohort of some 670 subjects, a separate validation cohort made up of over a hundred different subjects was used. In the later analysis, no new phenotypic data were used to find candidate immune exposures; instead, reliance was placed on TCR beta sequences and their occurrence across donors. Every discovery cohort repertoire had been produced on one sequencing platform. The study was designed to test whether signatures of past pathogen exposure could be identified by cataloging public T cell receptors. What the authors observed across the whole study: Broadly in line with IMGT annotations, most TCR beta V segments showed up in productive rearrangements about 87% or about 30% of the time in an earlier analysis of around 550 of the donors. Only TCR beta chains were sequenced in this cohort, and the absence of alpha or paired-chain data limited detectable features. The authors suggested that the approach could potentially be generalized to other disease states and immunological phenotypes. Compared with the approximately 720-donor mean, donors in an Asian-associated ancestry cluster had fewer N-insertions in productive TCRs, according to a later genetic analysis. In the study, 150 to 200 TCR beta chains were listed as associated with cytomegalovirus. In a later genetic analysis, a missense DCLRE1C variant was associated with V-gene and J-gene trimming of TCR beta chains, and the association was replicated in an independent cohort. The classifier was reported to diagnose cytomegalovirus status with high specificity and sensitivity in both the original and validation cohorts. Several of the top co-occurrence clusters appeared to be linked to parvovirus B19, influenza, CMV and Epstein-Barr virus, according to a later analysis. Presence/absence analyses assumed roughly uniform sequencing depth across donors, an assumption that may not hold. In a later analysis, most CMV-associated TCR beta chains were found to appear HLA-restricted, with HLA associations seemingly driven largely by CMV exposure. When HLA alleles, especially DR and DQ, strongly co-occurred, attributing TCR associations to individual alleles was difficult. For the cohort, immune exposure information was limited to CMV serostatus. The sequencing pipeline was judged likely to have produced a cluster of highly shared sequence variants as a technical artifact. The earlier analysis of some 560 of the donors excluded some 15 rarely observed V segments, including chromosome 9 orphons, because counts were too low. In a later analysis, HLA-associated TCR beta chains were found to be more clonally expanded and to have lower generation probabilities than equally common non-associated chains. The 87-base-pair reads could not distinguish some IMGT-functional V segments, including TRBV6-2 and TRBV6-3, so those segments were excluded. While some public TCRs were present in many individuals, most TCR sequences turned up only very rarely across donors. A few of the identified cytomegalovirus-associated TCR beta chains were confirmed in vitro to be specific for cytomegalovirus antigens. Because HLA typing was unavailable for some donors at each locus, only the typed subset was used in association tests. In a later analysis, over 15,000 TCR beta sequences were associated with specific HLA alleles at a false discovery rate of 0.05. In a later analysis, TCR association rates were found to vary across HLA loci, with the most associated TCRs seen for DRB1 alleles and the fewest for HLA-C alleles. Correlated functional status among segregating V segments might reflect linkage disequilibrium, but an unknown experimental factor could not be ruled out. A further reported finding was that TCR beta sequences accurately predicted the HLA-A and HLA-B alleles for most subjects in the first cohort.

From its cysteine to its phenylalanine, the CDR3 spans 15 amino acids. Only the CDR3 part of the read is kept: 45 bases, read in frame from the first base. Trimming leaves V shorter by 2 bases and J shorter by 7 bases, with the junction holding 8 bases beyond the gene matches. The germline V gene supplies CDR1 SGHVS and CDR2 FNYEAQ. The library was generated by the immunoSEQ multiplex PCR assay. For the multiplex PCR, a mixture combining 60 forward primers for TCR Vbeta segments and 13 reverse primers for TCR Jbeta segments was used. A multiplex PCR assay on genomic DNA amplified the CDR3 region of rearranged TCR beta genes. The amplified TCR beta libraries were sequenced on the Illumina HiSeq System as 87-base-pair reads. The published analysis was carried out like this. A later analysis tallied roughly 78 million unique TCR beta chains across the 700 or so repertoires, and 10 million to 11 million of those chains were shared by two or more donors. To remove PCR and sequencing errors, raw reads were error-corrected and collapsed into unique sequences using a nearest-neighbor algorithm that merged closely related sequences. To assign V, D and J gene segments, CDR3 sequences were aligned to IMGT reference sequences. For a sequence to be retained, a match of at least six nucleotides to both a V gene segment and a J gene segment was required. Rearrangements were called productive when the CDR3 lacked stop codons and stayed in frame with V and J; all others were non-productive. CDR3 was defined by IMGT convention, running from the second conserved V-encoded cysteine to the conserved J-encoded phenylalanine. Sequences without an unambiguous match to a single V gene segment were excluded from the earlier analysis of several hundred of the donors. In an earlier analysis of roughly 600 of the donors, a V segment was called functional when productive rearrangements were above 56.7%, and segregating when the standard deviation between donors exceeded 5%. A statistical classification framework was built to diagnose cytomegalovirus status from the catalog of TCR beta chain sequences. A later analysis assigned V and J genes by comparing TCR nucleotide sequences with IMGT/GENE-DB human TR gene sequences. The TCRdist pipeline was used in a later analysis to assign CDR3 sequences and most-parsimonious VDJ recombination scenarios. In a later analysis, each TCR beta chain was defined by its CDR3 amino acid sequence together with its V-gene family, and reads without a unique V-gene family were excluded. As a way to deal with suspected cross-contamination and a sequencing artifact, a later analysis dropped approximately 570 nucleotide sequences that were highly shared and had low generation probability. In a later analysis, a clonal expansion index for each public chain was calculated from normalized within-repertoire ranks of inferred template counts. In a later analysis, generation probabilities were computed using a VDJ recombination model fitted to out-of-frame rearrangements, and the results were checked against IGoR. Hypergeometric tests were used in a later analysis to score TCR-TCR, TCR-HLA and TCR-CMV co-occurrence, with a repertoire-size bias correction applied to the TCR pairs. False discovery rates were estimated in a later analysis by permuting HLA or CMV assignments 20 times. In a later analysis, co-occurring TCRs were grouped using DBSCAN, with TCRdist sequence similarity added in when clustering inside HLA-allele-positive subsets. Repertoires with fewer than 30,000 or more than 120,000 public chains, plus five repertoires with anomalous nucleotide sharing, were excluded from co-occurrence clustering. TCRdb took over this immuneACCESS table, retaining in-frame rearrangements with V and J assigned. Such tables are incomplete; in checked studies, under half of the missing clones stem from an unresolved V gene, and the remainder is unexplained. The V and J calls and clone size are taken from that table; D and trimming were inferred from the DNA. Within this sample are about 130,000 clones, with more than 70% of them counted one time only. The leading ten clones occupy 3.1% of the sample.

The cohort consisted of 670 or so healthy bone marrow donors. At the time of sampling, all cohort members were nominally healthy, though unrecorded immune exposures were likely present. The donor was CMV seronegative and belonged to the group of around 400 seronegative cohort members. A peripheral blood sample was collected from each donor, and TCR beta sequencing was performed on peripheral blood mononuclear cells. The Qiagen DNeasy Blood Extraction Kit was used to extract genomic DNA from the blood cell samples. On this clone: Its antigen specificity is not known. The input lacks base qualities; no much larger clone sits a single base away.

Sequenced sample: PBMCs. The origin of this receptor is a man aged 40-49 years in good health and CMV-seronegative. The V gene is TRBV7-6 and the J gene is TRBJ2-5; TRBD1 aligns with 9 central bases. In nucleotide form, the sequence is TGTGCCAGCAGCTTACTTGGGACAGGGAGAGGGACCCAGTACTTC. This encodes CASSLLGTGRGTQYF.